The clone carrying this TCR beta chain was found once. Authors' methods: Reference gene primer amplification yielded estimated nucleated cell counts. The data were produced by immunoSEQ multiplex PCR, yet TCRdb's version contains in-frame clones alone and is incomplete. V, J and clone size derive from that table, while D and trimming were established from the DNA sequence. The table has more than 200,000 clones, around 84% seen once. These data are taken from a study of blood T cell repertoires in COVID-19. Patients in Seattle were enrolled during active infection, then followed longitudinally. V lost 6 bases and J lost 5, with 16 bases in between. This CDR3 comprises 14 residues. Germline V gene sequence: CDR1 KGHSH, CDR2 LQKENI.

The TCR was taken from a woman of 80 years or more with COVID-19, enrolled during active disease. The sample taken for sequencing was peripheral blood. The rearrangement uses TRBV18 and TRBJ2-5, with D perhaps TRBD2 (5 bases). CDR3 coding DNA: TGTGCCAGCTCGCTAGGGAGTCATGTGGAGACCCAGTACTTC. Protein: CASSLGSHVETQYF.